The 2 T cell receptor beta chains below come from one sample, sequenced in a study of blood T cell repertoires in COVID-19 (dated by TCRdb to about 2020). Libraries were constructed by the immunoSEQ multiplex PCR assay. This immuneACCESS table, as held by TCRdb, lists in-frame sequences with V and J called but not all clones. Of the missing ones, under half trace to an unresolved V gene in checked studies; the others have no known cause. The sample records approximately 250,000 clones, approximately 80% of which are singletons. Clones ranked in the top ten supply 1.2% to 1.5% of the sample. The sequencing input was peripheral blood. The receptors derive from a woman aged 40 to 50 who had recovered from COVID-19.

V and J are TRBV11-2 and TRBJ1-6; the D gene is possibly TRBD1 (5 bases). From germline, CDR1 is SGHAT and CDR2 FQNNGV. The CDR3 has 15 amino acids. V was shortened by 0 bases and J by 12 bases, with 15 bases between the two germline ends. For the CDR3, the DNA is TGTGCCAGCAGCTTAGATCTCACAGGTCCCCAACCCCTCCACTTT. Amino acids: CASSLDLTGPQPLHF.

This chain links TRBV7-2 with TRBJ2-5; D might be TRBD1 (6 bases). This CDR3 is 14 amino acids long. From germline, CDR1 is SGHTA and CDR2 FQGNSA. Trimming left V 2 bases short and J 5 bases short, with 12 bases between. The CDR3 DNA reads as TGTGCCAGCAGCTTAAATGGGGGCAGGGAGACCCAGTACTTC. This gives the protein CASSLNGGRETQYF.